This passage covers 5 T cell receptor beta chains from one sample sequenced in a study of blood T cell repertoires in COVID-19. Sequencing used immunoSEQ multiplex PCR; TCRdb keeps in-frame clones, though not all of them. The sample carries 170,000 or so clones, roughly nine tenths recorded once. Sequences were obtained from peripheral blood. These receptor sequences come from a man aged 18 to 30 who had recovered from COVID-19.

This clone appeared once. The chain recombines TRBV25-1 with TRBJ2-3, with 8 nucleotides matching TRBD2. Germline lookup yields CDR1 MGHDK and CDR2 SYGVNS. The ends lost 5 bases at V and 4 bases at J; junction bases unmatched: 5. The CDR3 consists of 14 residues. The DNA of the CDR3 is TGTGCCAGCAGTCCGGGGGGGCGTTCAGATACGCAGTATTTT. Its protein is CASSPGGRSDTQYF.

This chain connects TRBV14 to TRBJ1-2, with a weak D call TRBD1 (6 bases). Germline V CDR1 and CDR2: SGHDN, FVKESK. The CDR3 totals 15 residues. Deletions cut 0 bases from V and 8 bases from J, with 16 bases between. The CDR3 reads CASSQDGRGGAGYTF. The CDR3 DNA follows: TGTGCCAGCAGCCAAGATGGGAGAGGGGGTGCCGGCTACACCTTC.

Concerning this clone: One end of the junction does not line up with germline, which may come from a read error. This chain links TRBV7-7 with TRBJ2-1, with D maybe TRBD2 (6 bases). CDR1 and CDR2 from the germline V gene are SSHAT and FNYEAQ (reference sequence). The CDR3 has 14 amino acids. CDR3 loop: CASSLDGSLNEQFF. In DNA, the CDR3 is TGTGCTAGCAGCTTAGACGGGAGCCTTAATGAGCAGTTCTTC.

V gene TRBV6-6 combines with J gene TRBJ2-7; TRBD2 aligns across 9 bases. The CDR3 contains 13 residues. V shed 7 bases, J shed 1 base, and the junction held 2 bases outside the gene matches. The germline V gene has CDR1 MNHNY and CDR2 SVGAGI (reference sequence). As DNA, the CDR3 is TGTGCCAGCATGGCGGGAGGGTCCTACGAGCAGTACTTC. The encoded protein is CASMAGGSYEQYF.

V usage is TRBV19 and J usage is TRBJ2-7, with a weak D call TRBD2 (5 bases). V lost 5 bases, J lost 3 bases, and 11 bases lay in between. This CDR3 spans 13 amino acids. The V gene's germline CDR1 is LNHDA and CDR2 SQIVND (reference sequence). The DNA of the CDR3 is TGTGCCAGTAGTTCCGGGGTTTACTACGAGCAGTACTTC. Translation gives CASSSGVYYEQYF.